Here is one T cell receptor beta chain with its context. This entry belongs to a study of cytomegalovirus exposure and HLA in healthy donors. Looked up from germline, CDR1 is MGHRA and CDR2 is YSYEKL. V lost 1 base, J lost 8 bases, and 18 bases stayed unmatched. The CDR3 length is 20 residues. The primer mix had 60 Vbeta and 13 Jbeta primers. Clones were read by immunoSEQ multiplex PCR, and TCRdb kept only the in-frame ones, dropping some. Here the sample spans some 50,000 clones, around 74% being singletons. Sequencing was carried out using PBMCs. This chain links TRBV4-1 with TRBJ2-1; 12 bases map to TRBD2. The TCR was taken from a young man in good health and CMV-seronegative. This chain's CDR3 is CASSQVAGQGVLAGGDEQFF. CDR3 DNA: TGCGCCAGCAGCCAAGTAGCCGGACAGGGGGTACTAGCGGGAGGAGATGAGCAGTTCTTC.